A selection of T cell receptor beta chains follows, all from one sample in a study of blood T cells in healthy people across ages. TCRdb itself ran the 5' RACE reads through MiXCR, one entry per CDR3 protein. In the table there are hundreds of thousands of distinct CDR3 sequences, about 54% of which are singletons. Sequencing input: blood. Source of these receptors: a man in his fifties or sixties in good health. Both conserved end residues are part of each CDR3. Fields, in order: V gene, clone size, CDR3 length, D gene, J gene, CDR3 protein, CDR3 DNA. A D gene is named only where the DNA matches it firmly. Size is stated for part of the rows, as once, few or many counts, or as a class when the clone is expanded.

TRBV12-3/TRBV12-4,.,15,TRBD1,TRBJ1-4,CASSFGDRANEKLFF,TGTGCCAGCAGTTTCGGGGACAGAGCGAATGAAAAACTGTTTTTT
TRBV6-2/TRBV6-3,.,12,.,TRBJ1-2,CASSYAPYGYTF,TGTGCCAGCAGTTACGCCCCCTATGGCTACACCTTC
TRBV2,.,14,.,TRBJ2-5,CASSGLTVQETQYF,TGTGCCAGCAGTGGTTTGACAGTTCAAGAGACCCAGTACTTC
TRBV21-1,.,16,.,TRBJ2-2,CASSQRPSPRAGELFF,TGTGCCAGCAGCCAAAGGCCTAGCCCCAGGGCCGGGGAGCTGTTTTTT
TRBV6-6,.,15,TRBD2,TRBJ2-1,CASSYAGGNYNKQFF,TGTGCCAGCAGTTACGCGGGGGGGAACTACAATAAGCAGTTCTTC
TRBV7-2,many,16,.,TRBJ2-1,CASSLVSRGPYNEQFF,TGTGCCAGCAGCTTAGTATCCAGGGGCCCCTACAATGAGCAGTTCTTC
TRBV20-1,few,14,TRBD2,TRBJ2-1,CSASGGAPYNEQFF,TGCAGTGCTAGCGGGGGGGCCCCCTACAATGAGCAGTTCTTC
TRBV10-3,.,15,TRBD2,TRBJ2-1,CAISRTSGGRDEQFF,TGTGCCATCAGTCGGACTAGCGGGGGGCGCGATGAGCAGTTCTTC
TRBV29-1,once,13,.,TRBJ2-3,CSIGTLRADTQYF,TGCAGCATCGGGACTCTTCGCGCAGATACGCAGTATTTT
TRBV5-6,.,14,.,TRBJ2-7,CASSLGVQTYEQYF,TGTGCCAGCAGCTTAGGGGTACAGACTTACGAGCAGTACTTC
TRBV5-6,.,13,.,TRBJ2-1,CASSLFGLNEQFF,TGTGCCAGCAGCTTATTTGGGCTCAATGAGCAGTTCTTC
TRBV18,.,13,.,TRBJ2-4,CASSPPGHSEQYF,TGTGCCAGCTCACCACCGGGACATTCAGAGCAGTACTTC
TRBV2,.,13,TRBD1,TRBJ1-2,CASSGTGQYGYTF,TGTGCCAGCAGCGGGACAGGGCAGTATGGCTACACCTTC
TRBV4-2,few,19,TRBD2,TRBJ2-1,CASSPRHRGTSGGYNEQFF,TGTGCCAGCAGCCCTCGTCACAGAGGGACTAGCGGGGGGTACAATGAGCAGTTCTTC
TRBV18,.,16,.,TRBJ2-5,CASSPPNDRGGETQYF,TGTGCCAGCTCACCACCGAACGATCGTGGTGGAGAGACCCAGTACTTC
TRBV10-3,.,16,.,TRBJ2-3,CAISEAAGGGTDTQYF,TGTGCCATCAGTGAGGCAGCGGGTGGAGGCACAGATACGCAGTATTTT
TRBV29-1,.,14,TRBD1,TRBJ2-3,CSVYGTGGSDTQYF,TGCAGCGTCTACGGGACAGGGGGTTCAGATACGCAGTATTTT
TRBV11-2,.,14,TRBD1,TRBJ2-7,CASSQGTGLYEQYF,TGTGCCAGCAGCCAGGGGACAGGGTTGTACGAGCAGTACTTC
TRBV10-3,.,14,TRBD2,TRBJ2-5,CASRTSGVLETQYF,TGTGCCAGCAGGACTAGCGGGGTTTTAGAGACCCAGTACTTC
TRBV28,.,12,.,TRBJ1-5,CATAVSNQPQHF,TGTGCCACGGCAGTTAGCAATCAGCCCCAGCATTTT
TRBV28,few,16,.,TRBJ1-6,CASSLSPGASDSPLHF,TGTGCCAGCAGTTTATCCCCCGGGGCGTCGGATTCACCCCTCCACTTT
TRBV24-1,.,14,.,TRBJ1-1,CATSASGQNTEAFF,TGTGCCACCAGTGCCTCGGGACAGAACACTGAAGCTTTCTTT
TRBV27,few,14,.,TRBJ1-6,CASSLGGGNSPLHF,TGTGCCAGCAGTTTAGGCGGCGGAAATTCACCCCTCCACTTT
TRBV7-2,.,16,TRBD1,TRBJ2-1,CASSLALTGGGNEQFF,TGTGCCAGCAGCTTAGCCCTAACAGGGGGAGGCAATGAGCAGTTCTTC
TRBV12-3/TRBV12-4,.,14,.,TRBJ2-4,CASSLRKTKNIQYF,TGTGCCAGCAGTTTAAGAAAGACCAAAAACATTCAGTACTTC
TRBV7-2,few,13,.,TRBJ2-7,CASSLGPEREQYF,TGTGCCAGCAGCTTAGGCCCAGAAAGGGAGCAGTACTTC
TRBV29-1,.,13,.,TRBJ1-1,CSAIPHRDTEAFF,TGCAGCGCTATCCCCCACAGAGACACTGAAGCTTTCTTT
TRBV6-2/TRBV6-3,.,11,.,TRBJ2-7,CASSSGGLWYF,TGTGCCAGCAGCTCCGGGGGCTTATGGTACTTC
TRBV20-1,.,15,TRBD1,TRBJ1-4,CSARDAGQGGEKLFF,TGCAGTGCTAGAGACGCCGGACAGGGTGGTGAAAAACTGTTTTTT
TRBV4-1,.,14,.,TRBJ1-5,CASSQDSNNQPQHF,TGCGCCAGCAGCCAAGATTCAAACAATCAGCCCCAGCATTTT
TRBV12-3/TRBV12-4,once,14,TRBD1,TRBJ1-2,CASSLQTGTYGYTF,TGTGCCAGCAGTTTACAGACAGGGACCTATGGCTACACCTTC
TRBV20-1,.,13,.,TRBJ2-5,CSASARALETQYF,TGCAGTGCTAGCGCCAGGGCTCTGGAGACCCAGTACTTC
TRBV20-1,once,13,.,TRBJ1-1,CSARASLNTEAFF,TGCAGTGCTAGAGCGTCATTGAACACTGAAGCTTTCTTT
TRBV5-6,.,16,TRBD1,TRBJ2-7,CASSFERTGGNHEQYF,TGTGCCAGCAGCTTCGAAAGGACAGGGGGCAATCACGAGCAGTACTTC
TRBV10-2,.,15,TRBD2,TRBJ2-1,CASSSGGAGDNEQFF,TGCGCCAGCAGTAGCGGGGGGGCTGGGGACAATGAGCAGTTCTTC
TRBV5-1,few,15,.,TRBJ2-3,CASSLGSNRPEAQYF,TGCGCCAGCAGCTTGGGTAGTAACCGCCCGGAGGCGCAGTATTTT